This TCR beta chain appears in the sequencing data of a study of shared clonotypes between healthy human individuals. Naive CD8 cells lacked CD45RO, underwent positive selection for CCR7 and left out terminally differentiated effector memory CD45RA+ cells. Notes on the study in general: Represented genetic and exposure-history diversity was restricted by having few donors. Lower generation probabilities were found for non-shared clonotypes than for those shared by all four donors. When naive CD4 clonotypes were compared across a few donors, 5% to 5.5% were shared.

Germline-derived CDR1 and CDR2 are LNHDA and SQIVND (reference sequence). Losses at the gene ends were 6 bases for V and 5 bases for J; bases not matched to a gene: 5. The CDR3 contains 13 residues. Concerning this clone: Its antigen remains unidentified.

Only in-frame clones appear in the TCRdb table, and some are missing; sequencing was by immunoSEQ multiplex PCR. The sample holds under 2,000,000 clones, approximately 94% seen once. This sequence was found in a man aged 18 to 29 in good health. Input material: naive CD8+ T cells sorted from blood. V is TRBV19 and J is TRBJ2-7; 9 bases line up with TRBD1. CDR3: CASRGTGQHEQYF. The CDR3 DNA sequence: TGTGCCAGTAGGGGGACAGGGCAACACGAGCAGTACTTC.